Below are 2 T cell receptor beta chains sequenced from a single sample in a study of tumor-infiltrating lymphocytes in glioblastoma multiforme. Three nested ARM-PCR rounds with V-beta and C-beta primers built TCRB libraries. TCRdb processed the multiplex PCR reads anew with MiXCR; each CDR3 protein has one entry. There are nearly 8,500 distinct CDR3 sequences in the sample; over 60% occur only once, and 51% lies in the top ten. The source material was brain tumor tissue. The receptors were sampled from a male donor with glioblastoma.

Of note for this clonotype: This could be a read error, since a much larger clone is one nucleotide away. The V and J genes are TRBV18 and TRBJ1-5, with D possibly TRBD1 on 5 matching bases. Trimming left V 4 bases short and J 4 bases short, with 17 bases between. CDR1 is KGHSH and CDR2 is LQKENI in the germline V gene. This CDR3 has 16 amino acids. CDR3 sequence: CASSLGTRTANQPQHF. The CDR3 DNA is TGTGCCAGCTCACTGGGGACCAGGACGGCAAATCAGCCCCAGCATTTT.

Concerning this clonotype: One junction end does not reproduce the germline sequence, and a read error may be involved. The chain is built from TRBV30 and TRBJ2-6; TRBD1 might be the D (6 bases). Germline V CDR1 and CDR2: GTSNPN, SVGIG (reference sequence). CDR3 length: 14 residues. CDR3 nucleotide sequence: TGTGCCTGTACAGGGTGCTCTGGGTCCAACATCCTCACTTTC. Translation: CACTGCSGSNILTF.